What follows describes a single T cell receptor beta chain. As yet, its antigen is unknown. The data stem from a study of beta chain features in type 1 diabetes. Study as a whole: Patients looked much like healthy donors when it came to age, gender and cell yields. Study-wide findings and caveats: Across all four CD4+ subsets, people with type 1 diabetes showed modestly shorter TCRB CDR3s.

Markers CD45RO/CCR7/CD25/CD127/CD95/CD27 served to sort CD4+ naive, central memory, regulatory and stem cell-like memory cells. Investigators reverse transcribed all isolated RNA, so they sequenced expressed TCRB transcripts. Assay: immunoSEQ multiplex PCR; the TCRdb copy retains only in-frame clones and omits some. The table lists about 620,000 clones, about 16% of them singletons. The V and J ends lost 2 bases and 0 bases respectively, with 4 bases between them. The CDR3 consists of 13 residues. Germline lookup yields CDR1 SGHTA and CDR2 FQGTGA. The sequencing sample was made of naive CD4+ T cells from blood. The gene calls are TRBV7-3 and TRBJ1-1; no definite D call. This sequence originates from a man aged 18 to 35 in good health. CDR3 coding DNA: TGTGCCAGCAGCTTACATATGAACACTGAAGCTTTCTTT. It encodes CASSLHMNTEAFF.